The entry below describes one T cell receptor beta chain. The ends were cut back, 0 bases at V and 6 bases at J, with 11 bases in the middle. The CDR3 runs to 14 residues. CDR1 LNHNV and CDR2 YYDKDF come from the germline V gene (reference sequence). These data originate in a study of technical replicates of blood from a handful of donors. The protocol was immunoSEQ multiplex PCR, while the TCRdb copy is restricted to in-frame clones and leaves out a portion. Of 60,000 to 85,000 clones detected, about 94% appear once; the ten largest clones hold roughly 0.37%. This clonotype was obtained from a human donor in good health. V and J are TRBV15 and TRBJ1-1, with D maybe TRBD1 (5 bases). Sequencing was performed on T cells isolated from PBMCs. CDR3 protein: CATSRDRERAEAFF. DNA for the CDR3: TGTGCCACCAGCAGAGACAGGGAAAGGGCTGAAGCTTTCTTT.